This TCR beta chain stems from a study of blood T cells in healthy people across ages. The V end lost 3 bases, the J end lost 4 bases, and 10 bases lay between the germline ends. Germline values: CDR1 MDHEN, CDR2 SYDVKM. The CDR3 extends over 14 amino acids. This clonotype was seen only a few times. Primed by a sample-barcoded 5' primer and a J-beta primer mix, a second PCR proceeded for 7 to 11 cycles. Each CDR3 protein gets one entry after TCRdb re-called the 5' RACE reads with MiXCR. This sample has 270,000 or so distinct CDR3 sequences, with less than 30% found just once. The chain links TRBV28 to TRBJ2-1, with a possible D match to TRBD2 (6 bases). Sequencing was performed on blood. The origin of this receptor is a woman in her sixties or seventies in good health. CDR3 protein: CASSFRGRYNEQFF. DNA of the CDR3: TGTGCCAGCAGTTTCCGAGGGAGGTACAATGAGCAGTTCTTC.